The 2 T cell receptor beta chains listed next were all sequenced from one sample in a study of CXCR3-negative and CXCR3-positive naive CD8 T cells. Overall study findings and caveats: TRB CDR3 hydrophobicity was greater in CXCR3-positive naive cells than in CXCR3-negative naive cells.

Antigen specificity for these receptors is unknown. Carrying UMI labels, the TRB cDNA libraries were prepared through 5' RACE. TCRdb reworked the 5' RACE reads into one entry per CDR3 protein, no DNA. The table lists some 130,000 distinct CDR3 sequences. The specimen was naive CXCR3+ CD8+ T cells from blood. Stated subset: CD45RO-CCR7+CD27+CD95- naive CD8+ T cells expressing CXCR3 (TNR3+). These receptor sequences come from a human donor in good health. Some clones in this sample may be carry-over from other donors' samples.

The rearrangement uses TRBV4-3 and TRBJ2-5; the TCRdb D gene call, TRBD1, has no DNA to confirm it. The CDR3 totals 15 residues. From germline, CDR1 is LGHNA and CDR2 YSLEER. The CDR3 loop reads CASSQGTGVGETQYF.

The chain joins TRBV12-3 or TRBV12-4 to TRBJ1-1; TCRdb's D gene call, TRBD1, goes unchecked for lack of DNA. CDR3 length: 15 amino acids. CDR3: CASRPDRFMNTEAFF.